In its sample, the clone carrying this T cell receptor (beta chain) was seen a few times. The data were taken from a study of human T cells and chemical hapten exposure. Each CDR3 protein is one row after TCRdb ran MiXCR on the RACE reads. The data show about 340,000 distinct CDR3 sequences, around 7% seen once. Documented time point: patch test 1, 2 weeks after DPC sensitization. Treatment described: therapeutic diphenylcyclopropenone sensitization with weekly scalp DPC. Per germline, CDR1 SNHLY and CDR2 FYNNEI. The CDR3 runs to 11 residues. Trimming pared 4 bases from V and 7 bases from J, leaving 7 bases between.

The receptor comes from a woman between 18 and 29 years old with alopecia areata. Some clones in this sample may be carry-over from other donors' samples. The chain carries TRBV2 and TRBJ1-1; no clear D. The material was whole blood, obtained in connection with sensitization to the hapten diphenylcyclopropenone (DPC). Here the CDR3 DNA reads TGTGCCAGCAGTGGAACCTTTGAAGCTTTCTTT. Its protein product is CASSGTFEAFF.